This record covers a single T cell receptor beta chain. Using immunoSEQ multiplex PCR, the repertoire was profiled, and TCRdb retains in-frame clones only, with some absent. This sample yields around 330,000 clones, of which roughly 90% are seen a single time; 2% to 3% belongs to the top ten. This record comes from a study of blood T cell repertoires in COVID-19. Study background: COVID-19 samples, acute and convalescent, were from the United States, Italy and Spain.

The CDR3 spans 17 residues. V was clipped by 7 bases and J by 0 bases; unmatched bases: 10. Germline assignment: CDR1 SGHDT and CDR2 YYEEEE. Cohorts were based on clinical histories the participants reported. Either two negative PCRs, clearance, or symptom resolution qualified Cohort 3 donors as recovered. The chain is built from TRBV5-6 and TRBJ2-7; 13 bases align to TRBD2. The receptor was isolated from a man aged 60 to 75 who had recovered from COVID-19. Sequencing was carried out using PBMCs or T cells enriched from blood (not recorded which). The CDR3 DNA reads as TGTGCCAGCTCAGGACTAGCGGGGGCCGTAGCCTCCTACGAGCAGTACTTC. This encodes CASSGLAGAVASYEQYF.